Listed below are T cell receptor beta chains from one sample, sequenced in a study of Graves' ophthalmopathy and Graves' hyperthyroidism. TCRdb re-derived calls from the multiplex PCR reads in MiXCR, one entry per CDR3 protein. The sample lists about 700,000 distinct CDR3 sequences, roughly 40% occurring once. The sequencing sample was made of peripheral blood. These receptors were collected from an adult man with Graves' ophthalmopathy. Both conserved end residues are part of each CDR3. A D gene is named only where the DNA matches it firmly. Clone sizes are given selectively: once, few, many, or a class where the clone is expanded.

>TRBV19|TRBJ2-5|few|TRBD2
CASSTHRTSGQETQYF
TGTGCCAGTAGTACTCACCGGACTAGCGGGCAAGAGACCCAGTACTTC
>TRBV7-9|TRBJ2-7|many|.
CASSLGQATYEQYF
TGCGCCAGCAGCTTGGGGCAGGCAACCTACGAGCAGTACTTC
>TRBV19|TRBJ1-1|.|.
CASSLADVMGTEAFF
TGTGCCAGCAGCTTGGCGGACGTAATGGGCACTGAAGCTTTCTTT
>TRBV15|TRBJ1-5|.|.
CATSINLGHINQPQHF
TGTGCCACCAGCATAAACCTGGGACACATCAATCAGCCCCAGCATTTT
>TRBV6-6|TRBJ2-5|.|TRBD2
CASNLPGTSFDETQYF
TGTGCCAGCAACCTACCCGGGACTAGCTTTGATGAGACCCAGTACTTC
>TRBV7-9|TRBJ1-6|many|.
CASSRTRQGAGTSPLHF
TGTGCCAGCAGCCGTACCCGGCAGGGCGCGGGGACTTCACCCCTCCACTTT
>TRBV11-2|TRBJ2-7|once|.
CASRDGTTYEQHF
TGTGCCAGTAGGGACGGAACAACCTACGAGCAGCACTTC
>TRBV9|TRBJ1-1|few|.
CASSGVGDINTKAFF
TGTGCCAGCAGTGGGGTTGGAGACATCAACACTAAAGCTTTCTTT
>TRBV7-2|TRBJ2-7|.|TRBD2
CASSLMGLAGGGHEQYF
TGTGCCAGCAGCTTAATGGGACTAGCGGGAGGAGGGCACGAGCAGTACTTC
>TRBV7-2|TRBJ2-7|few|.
CASKIPSPPYEQYF
TGTGCCAGCAAAATCCCCTCCCCCCCGTACGAGCAGTACTTC
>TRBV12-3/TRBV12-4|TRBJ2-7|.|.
CASTTQGRWGSYEQYF
TGTGCCAGCACCACCCAGGGTCGCTGGGGATCCTACGAGCAGTACTTC
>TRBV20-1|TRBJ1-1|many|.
CSARDLSVNTEAFF
TGCAGTGCTAGAGATCTTTCGGTGAACACTGAAGCTTTCTTT
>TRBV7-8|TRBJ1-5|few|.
CASSQDGTYNSNQPQHF
TGTGCCAGCAGCCAAGATGGGACATACAATAGCAATCAGCCCCAGCATTTT
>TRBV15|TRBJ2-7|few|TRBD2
CATSRGFGGSPYEQYF
TGTGCCACCAGCAGAGGTTTTGGCGGGAGCCCATACGAGCAGTACTTC
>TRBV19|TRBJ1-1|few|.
CASSGHLTRAFF
TGTGCCAGTAGCGGGCACCTAACGCGGGCTTTCTTT
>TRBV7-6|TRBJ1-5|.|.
CASSPRLGGGDNNQPQHF
TGTGCCAGCAGCCCCCGGCTAGGGGGGGGAGATAACAATCAGCCCCAGCATTTT
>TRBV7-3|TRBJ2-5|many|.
CASSPRGGRETQYF
TGTGCCAGCAGCCCCAGAGGTGGGCGAGAGACCCAGTACTTC
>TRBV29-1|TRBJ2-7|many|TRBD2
CSVRPTGRGLEQYF
TGCAGCGTTCGCCCTACGGGGAGGGGACTCGAGCAGTACTTC
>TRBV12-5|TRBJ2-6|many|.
CASGLSGANVLTF
TGTGCCAGCGGCCTGTCTGGGGCCAACGTCCTGACTTTC
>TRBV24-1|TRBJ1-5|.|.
CATSAGDGNNEHF
TGTGCCACCTCTGCAGGGGACGGCAACAATGAGCATTTT
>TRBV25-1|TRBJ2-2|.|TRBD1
CASSLTWSGTGGTGELFF
TGTGCCAGCAGCTTAACCTGGAGCGGGACAGGGGGCACCGGGGAGCTGTTTTTT